A single sample gave rise to the 3 T cell receptor beta chains below, sequenced in a study of T-cell memory formation after mild COVID-19. MiXCR, run by TCRdb on the 5' RACE reads, gives a single entry per CDR3 protein. The top ten clones hold approximately 21% of a sample with roughly 450,000 distinct CDR3 sequences, 15% to 20% of them seen once. Sequenced material: PBMCs or a T cell subset sorted from them (not recorded which). The receptor source for this set is a man between 18 and 35 years old who had mild COVID-19 (a few samples of this study predate the infection). Cell type and time point are not known.

Worth noting for this clonotype: A read error may explain this, as a much larger clone is one base away. The chain uses TRBV15 and TRBJ2-1; 8 bases are a match to TRBD1. CDR3 length: 16 amino acids. Germline lookup yields CDR1 LNHNV and CDR2 YYDKDF (reference sequence). The ends lost 2 bases at V and 3 bases at J; junction bases unmatched: 6. CDR3 loop: CATSRPQGAYYNEQFF. The CDR3 DNA follows: TGTGCCACCAGCAGACCTCAGGGGGCCTACTACAATGAGCAGTTCTTC.

This clonotype turned up a few times. The chain has TRBV19 and TRBJ2-7, with unresolved D. Trimming cost V 4 bases and J 7 bases, with 17 bases left between them. Germline assignment: CDR1 LNHDA and CDR2 SQIVND (reference sequence). This CDR3 contains 14 residues. CDR3 in DNA: TGTGCCAGTAGTAGCGGTCTTACAGATAGGGAGCAGTACTTC. As protein: CASSSGLTDREQYF.

The J gene is TRBJ2-3, the V gene TRBV5-1; 10 bases align to TRBD2. The junction had 9 bases not matched to a gene; V was cut back by 8 bases and J by 6 bases. Germline V gene lookup returns CDR1 SGHRS and CDR2 YFSETQ. This CDR3 is 14 amino acids long. The CDR3 DNA reads TGCGCCAGAAGCATAAGCGGGGGGGAGGATACGCAGTATTTT. Its translation: CARSISGGEDTQYF.